This T cell receptor (beta chain) was profiled in a study of T-cell memory formation after mild COVID-19. Study-wide points: Contracting clones from day 15 to 85 showed balanced CD4/CD8; later expanders favored CD4+.

TCRdb independently ran MiXCR on the 5' RACE reads; one entry per CDR3 protein. The table shows fewer than 350,000 distinct CDR3 sequences, with more than 15% occurring only once. There are a few counts of this clonotype. The antigen is undetermined. The ends were cut back, 4 bases at V and 0 bases at J, with 4 bases in the middle. The CDR3 has 12 amino acids. In germline, CDR1 is SQVTM, CDR2 ANQGSEA. Sequenced sample: PBMCs or a T cell subset sorted from them (not recorded which). The chain uses TRBV29-1 and TRBJ2-4; D not certain. The sequence was collected from a man younger than 30 who had mild COVID-19 (a few samples of this study predate the infection). Cell type and time point are not known. The CDR3 coding sequence is TGCAGCGTTGCCCTAGCCAAAAACATTCAGTACTTC. Amino acids: CSVALAKNIQYF.